What follows is one TCR beta chain and its context. Its antigen is undetermined. This sample is drawn from a study of T cell responses to AZD1222 COVID-19 vaccine. Study-level results: Seropositive at baseline were only six AZD1222 recipients. Among spike-specific TCRs, nearly half reportedly target unmutated variant regions. Clonal diversity was possibly underestimated; the donors were predominantly white British and more often female. Repertoire sampling was restricted to post-peak T cell response timepoints.

Only in-frame clones appear in the TCRdb table, and some are missing; sequencing was by immunoSEQ multiplex PCR. The sample has tens of thousands of clones, around nine tenths seen once; the top ten hold 10%. The sequence was collected from an adult in good health. The source material was peripheral blood, sampled on day 0 of MenACWY control vaccination.

In nucleotides, the CDR3 is TGTGCCAGCAGCTGGTCGAGGGGGATGAACACTGAAGCTTTCTTT. Its protein is CASSWSRGMNTEAFF. The chain is built from TRBV5-5 and TRBJ1-1; D is possibly TRBD1 (6 bases). The CDR3 has 15 residues. Germline CDR1 SGHKS, CDR2 YYEKEE (reference sequence). V was shortened by 3 bases and J by 0 bases, with 12 bases between the two germline ends.